This is a list of T cell receptor beta chains from one sample in a study of human T cells and chemical hapten exposure. TCRdb passed the RACE reads through MiXCR, listing each CDR3 protein once. This sample carries around 110,000 distinct CDR3 sequences, approximately 12% of them seen once, and the ten largest clones take around 1.5%. The sample was whole blood, taken in connection with sensitization to the hapten diphenylcyclopropenone (DPC). The receptors shown here come from a woman aged 45-59 years with alopecia areata. Some clones in this sample may be carry-over from other donors' samples. Each CDR3 is given with its conserved first and last residue.

v_gene	j_gene	CDR3aa
TRBV6-6	TRBJ2-1	CASSYGGPGSYNEQFF
TRBV20-1	TRBJ2-1	CSASSRTWDEQFF
TRBV3-1	TRBJ2-1	CASSQEIDNEQFF
TRBV28	TRBJ2-3	CASRGNENTQYF
TRBV29-1	TRBJ2-1	CSVASGSNEQFF
TRBV7-9	TRBJ2-7	CASSSLSYEQYF
TRBV5-4	TRBJ1-1	CASSTDSNTEAFF
TRBV11-1	TRBJ2-5	CASSEDSGETQYF
TRBV29-1	TRBJ1-1	CSVVYTEAFF
TRBV18	TRBJ2-1	CASSPQGSEQFF
TRBV29-1	TRBJ1-5	CSVGQGTNQPQHF
TRBV27	TRBJ2-3	CATRTARDTQYF
TRBV20-1	TRBJ2-7	CSARDPGLSPYEQYF
TRBV7-6	TRBJ2-2	CAIRGAGELFF
TRBV4-2	TRBJ2-5	CASSQVREETQYF
TRBV5-1	TRBJ2-5	CASSFGGGPLRTQYF
TRBV10-3	TRBJ2-5	CAISEFLTGPQETQYF
TRBV19	TRBJ1-5	CASNRGRNQPQHF
TRBV4-1	TRBJ2-3	CASSLQVASGGPADTQYF
TRBV27	TRBJ1-6	CASSPAGVHPLHF
TRBV5-1	TRBJ1-4	CASSLGSGEKLFF
TRBV27	TRBJ2-1	CASSLVLAGVDEQFF
TRBV5-1	TRBJ2-1	CASSVLLEEQFF
TRBV7-9	TRBJ2-1	CASSFQGEQFF
TRBV5-1	TRBJ2-7	CASSRTAPYEQYF
TRBV6-2/TRBV6-3	TRBJ2-5	CASSYGAGGPIIETQYF
TRBV9	TRBJ2-5	CASSVGTSGSIGETQYF
TRBV28	TRBJ1-1	CASETLTEAFF
TRBV29-1	TRBJ1-1	CSAKAHLEAFF